The 17 T cell receptor beta chains in this list originate from one sample, sequenced in a study of cytomegalovirus exposure and HLA in healthy donors. Primers: 60 Vbeta forward and 13 Jbeta reverse. Sequenced by immunoSEQ multiplex PCR; TCRdb stores in-frame clones only, minus some. The data show 120,000 or so clones, about 80% seen once. Source material: PBMCs. These receptors were obtained from a male donor in good health and CMV-seronegative.

As for this clone: An end of the junction does not agree with germline; a read error may underlie this. This chain connects TRBV7-9 to TRBJ1-1; 7 bases agree with TRBD1. This CDR3 is 12 amino acids long. Per the germline V gene, CDR1 is SEHNR and CDR2 is FQNEAQ (reference sequence). Here the CDR3 DNA reads TGTTCCAGCAGCCGGGACAGTCCTGAAGCTTTCTTT. Protein: CSSSRDSPEAFF.

This chain connects TRBV27 to TRBJ2-1, with 9 bases lining up with TRBD2. V shed 7 bases and J 4 bases; nucleotides not matched to a gene: 20. The germline V gene encodes CDR1 MNHEY and CDR2 SMNVEV (reference sequence). The CDR3 covers 19 residues. Written as DNA, the CDR3 is TGTGCCAGCATCTCGAGGAGGGGAGTAGCGGGGGCCCTGTACAATGAGCAGTTCTTC. Amino acid sequence: CASISRRGVAGALYNEQFF.

This chain connects TRBV7-2 to TRBJ2-1; tentatively, D is TRBD2 (6 bases). The germline V and J ends were trimmed by 3 bases and 4 bases, with 13 bases remaining between them. The length of the CDR3 is 15 residues. Germline CDR1 SGHTA, CDR2 FQGNSA. The CDR3, as DNA: TGTGCCAGCAGCTTCCTAAGCGGGCGGTACAATGAGCAGTTCTTC. It encodes CASSFLSGRYNEQFF.

The genes are TRBV4-2 and TRBJ1-3; the match to TRBD1 covers 8 bases. The length of the CDR3 is 16 residues. The junction had 6 bases not matched to a gene; V was cut back by 5 bases and J by 0 bases. CDR1 and CDR2 (germline): LGHNA, YNFKEQ. The CDR3 here is CASSSATGGSGNTIYF. In nucleotides, the CDR3 is TGTGCCAGCAGCAGTGCAACAGGGGGCTCTGGAAACACCATATATTTT.

CDR3 sequence reads: CASSVGLAGGGETQYF. DNA of the CDR3: TGTGCCAGCAGCGTAGGCCTAGCGGGAGGGGGGGAGACCCAGTACTTC. The V call is TRBV9, the J call TRBJ2-5, with 12 bases identical to TRBD2. Germline CDR1 SGDLS, CDR2 YYNGEE. The CDR3 has 16 amino acids. J gave up 5 bases and V 0 bases, and 5 bases lay outside the gene matches.

J is TRBJ2-5 and V is TRBV11-3; TRBD1 agrees at 9 bases. The end of the DNA aligns better with TRBJ2-7, so the J call may be wrong. The CDR3 is 15 amino acids. In germline, CDR1 is SGHNT, CDR2 YENEEA. CDR3 bases: TGTGCCAGCAGCCCCGCGGGACAGGGAACCTACGAGCAGTACTTC. It translates to CASSPAGQGTYEQYF.

This clone was seen a few times. The genes are TRBV18 and TRBJ1-1, with unresolved D. Trimming pared 8 bases from V and 6 bases from J, leaving 13 bases between. In germline, CDR1 is KGHSH, CDR2 LQKENI. The CDR3 loop spans 12 amino acids. The CDR3 spells CASTNHVSEAFF. In nucleotides, the CDR3 is TGTGCCAGCACAAACCACGTGTCTGAAGCTTTCTTT. The whole variable domain, remainder taken from reference TRBV18 and TRBJ1-1, is NAGVMQNPRHLVRRRGQEARLRCSPMKGHSHVYWYRQLPEEGLKFMVYLQKENIIDESGMPKERFSAEFPKEGPSILRIQQVVRGDSAAYFCASTNHVSEAFFGQGTRLTVV.

DNA for the CDR3: TGTGCCAGCAGCCCCGACAGCTACGAGCAGTACTTC. It is translated as CASSPDSYEQYF. This chain connects TRBV5-8 to TRBJ2-7; weak D call: TRBD1 (5 bases). The germline V gene encodes CDR1 SGHTS and CDR2 YDEGEE. The CDR3 has 12 amino acids. The ends were cut back, 4 bases at V and 3 bases at J, with 8 bases in the middle.

The chain joins TRBV11-2 to TRBJ2-2; 9 bases align to TRBD2. V lost 0 bases, J lost 4 bases, and 15 bases stayed unmatched. Germline V lookup: CDR1 SGHAT, CDR2 FQNNGV. The CDR3 totals 20 residues. The chain's CDR3 is CASSLDGAGGSGSLTGELFF. CDR3 sequence (DNA): TGTGCCAGCAGCTTAGATGGGGCGGGGGGTAGCGGGAGCCTCACCGGGGAGCTGTTTTTT. Using reference TRBV11-2 and TRBJ2-2 for the parts outside the CDR3, the full variable domain is EAGVAQSPRYKIIEKRQSVAFWCNPISGHATLYWYQQILGQGPKLLIQFQNNGVVDDSQLPKDRFSAERLKGVDSTLKIQPAKLEDSAVYLCASSLDGAGGSGSLTGELFFGEGSRLTVL.

V gene TRBV28 combines with J gene TRBJ1-2; tentatively, D is TRBD1 (6 bases). The CDR3 sequence is 14 residues long. Trimming cost V 10 bases and J 4 bases, with 19 bases left between them. The germline V gene encodes CDR1 MDHEN and CDR2 SYDVKM. The CDR3 loop is CAIRGAQESYGYTF. The CDR3 DNA is TGTGCCATCCGGGGGGCCCAGGAGAGCTATGGCTACACCTTC.

The chain recombines TRBV27 with TRBJ1-5; D ambiguous. The CDR3 consists of 13 residues. Germline V gene lookup returns CDR1 MNHEY and CDR2 SMNVEV (reference sequence). The V gene lost 6 bases and the J gene lost 5 bases, with 11 bases spanning the gap. This CDR3 is CASRWKADQPQHF. The CDR3, as DNA: TGTGCCAGCAGATGGAAGGCGGATCAGCCCCAGCATTTT.

This clone showed up just a few times. The chain uses TRBV2 and TRBJ2-5, with TRBD2 matching 8 bases. The CDR3 has 14 residues. V lost 6 bases, J lost 4 bases, and 7 bases stayed unmatched. Germline V gene sequence: CDR1 SNHLY, CDR2 FYNNEI. The CDR3 region is CASRDGSGGETQYF. CDR3 sequence (DNA): TGTGCCAGCAGGGACGGAAGCGGGGGAGAGACCCAGTACTTC.

The table lists this clone with a few counts. The chain carries TRBV5-1 and TRBJ2-6; D unclear. Looked up from germline, CDR1 is SGHRS and CDR2 is YFSETQ. V was trimmed by 6 bases and J by 2 bases, leaving 6 bases between them. The CDR3 spans 13 residues. The CDR3 spells CASTETGANVLTF. CDR3 nucleotide sequence: TGCGCCAGCACAGAAACTGGGGCCAACGTCCTGACTTTC. Full variable domain (outside the CDR3, taken from reference TRBV5-1 and TRBJ2-6): KAGVTQTPRYLIKTRGQQVTLSCSPISGHRSVSWYQQTPGQGLQFLFEYFSETQRNKGNFPGRFSGRQFSNSRSEMNVSTLELGDSALYLCASTETGANVLTFGAGSRLTVL.

The rearrangement joins TRBV27 to TRBJ1-2; D may be TRBD1 (5 bases). The ends were cut back, 2 bases at V and 8 bases at J, with 18 bases in the middle. The germline V gene encodes CDR1 MNHEY and CDR2 SMNVEV (reference sequence). The CDR3 length is 15 residues. CDR3 nucleotide sequence: TGTGCCAGCAGTTTAATCGGGCAGGGCGGTCCCGGCTACACCTTC. Its protein is CASSLIGQGGPGYTF.

The V and J genes are TRBV5-4 and TRBJ2-7, with 12 bases identical to TRBD2. The CDR3 length is 15 residues. Germline CDR1 reads SGHNT; CDR2 reads YYREEE (reference sequence). Germline trimming cut 4 bases from V and 2 bases from J; bases unmatched to any gene: 4. The CDR3 nucleotides read TGTGCCAGCAGCGCGAGACTAGCGGGGGCCTACGAGCAGTACTTC. The encoded protein is CASSARLAGAYEQYF.

The V call is TRBV10-3, the J call TRBJ1-1; tentatively, D is TRBD1 (5 bases). Germline CDR1 is ENHRY and CDR2 is SYGVKD. V was clipped by 6 bases and J by 10 bases, with 15 bases between them. There are 12 residues in the CDR3. The CDR3 here is CAISTSGGGAFF. In nucleotides, the CDR3 is TGTGCCATCAGCACTTCCGGGGGGGGAGCTTTCTTT.

The J gene is TRBJ1-5, the V gene TRBV11-2; D is ambiguous. CDR3 size: 14 residues. Trimming took off 4 bases at V and 3 bases at J, with 10 bases between the two ends. Germline-derived CDR1 and CDR2 are SGHAT and FQNNGV. The CDR3 here is CASSSNRDNQPQHF. For the CDR3, the DNA is TGTGCCAGCAGCTCCAACCGGGACAATCAGCCCCAGCATTTT. Together with reference TRBV11-2 and TRBJ1-5, the CDR3 gives the full variable domain: EAGVAQSPRYKIIEKRQSVAFWCNPISGHATLYWYQQILGQGPKLLIQFQNNGVVDDSQLPKDRFSAERLKGVDSTLKIQPAKLEDSAVYLCASSSNRDNQPQHFGDGTRLSIL.